This T cell receptor beta chain was observed in a study of blood T cell repertoires in COVID-19. On the study more broadly: The cDNA or gDNA used as material had been derived from T cells, B-cell-depleted T cells, or PBMCs.

The repertoire was sequenced with immunoSEQ multiplex PCR; TCRdb's copy has only in-frame clones and lacks some. The sample lists 270,000 or so clones; 70% to 85% were seen once. Enrollment of patients from Seattle took place during active infection, with longitudinal follow-up. This TCR came from a human donor with COVID-19, enrolled during active disease. The donor label of this sample is uncertain. Sequences were obtained from peripheral blood.

This CDR3 reads CASSRLSYEQYF. As DNA, the CDR3 is TGTGCCAGCAGCCGCCTATCCTACGAGCAGTACTTC. V is TRBV6-6 and J is TRBJ2-7; D uncertain. V was cut by 6 bases and J by 1 base, with 7 bases left in between. The germline V gene has CDR1 MNHNY and CDR2 SVGAGI (reference sequence). The CDR3 covers 12 residues.